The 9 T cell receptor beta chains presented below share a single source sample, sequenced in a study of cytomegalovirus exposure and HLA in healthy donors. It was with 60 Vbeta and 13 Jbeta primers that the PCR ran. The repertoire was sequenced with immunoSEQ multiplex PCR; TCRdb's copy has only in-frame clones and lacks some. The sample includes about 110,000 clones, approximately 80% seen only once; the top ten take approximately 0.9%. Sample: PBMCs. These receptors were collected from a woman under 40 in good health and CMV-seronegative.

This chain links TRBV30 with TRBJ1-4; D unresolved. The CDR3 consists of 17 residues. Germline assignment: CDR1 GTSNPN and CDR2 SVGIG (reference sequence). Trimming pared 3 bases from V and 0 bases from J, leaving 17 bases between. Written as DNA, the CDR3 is TGTGCCTGGAGGCCACTTCCCGGGGAGGCAACTAATGAAAAACTGTTTTTT. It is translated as CAWRPLPGEATNEKLFF. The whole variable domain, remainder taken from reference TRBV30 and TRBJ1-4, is SQTIHQWPATLVQPVGSPLSLECTVEGTSNPNLYWYRQAAGRGLQLLFYSVGIGQISSEVPQNLSASRPQDRQFILSSKKLLLSDSGFYLCAWRPLPGEATNEKLFFGSGTQLSVL.

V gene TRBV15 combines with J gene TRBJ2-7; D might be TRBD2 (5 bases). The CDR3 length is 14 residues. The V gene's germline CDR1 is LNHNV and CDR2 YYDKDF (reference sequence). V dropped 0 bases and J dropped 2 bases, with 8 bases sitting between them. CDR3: CATSRDWGAYEQYF. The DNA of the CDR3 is TGTGCCACCAGCAGAGATTGGGGAGCCTACGAGCAGTACTTC.

In DNA form, the CDR3 reads TGTGCCAGCAGCGTAGCTACTTCCCTAGCGGGCTACAATGAGCAGTTCTTC. Translation gives CASSVATSLAGYNEQFF. The J gene is TRBJ2-1, the V gene TRBV9; 8 bases agree with TRBD2. The germline V gene has CDR1 SGDLS and CDR2 YYNGEE. The V and J ends lost 0 bases and 3 bases, in that order; junction bases with no gene match: 8. The CDR3 is made up of 17 amino acids.

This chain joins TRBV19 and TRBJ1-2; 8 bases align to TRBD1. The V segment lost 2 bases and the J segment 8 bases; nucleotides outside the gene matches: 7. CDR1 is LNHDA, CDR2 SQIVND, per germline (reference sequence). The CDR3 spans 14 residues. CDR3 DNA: TGTGCCAGTAGTATAAATCAGGGGGCGCGGGGCTACACCTTC. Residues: CASSINQGARGYTF.

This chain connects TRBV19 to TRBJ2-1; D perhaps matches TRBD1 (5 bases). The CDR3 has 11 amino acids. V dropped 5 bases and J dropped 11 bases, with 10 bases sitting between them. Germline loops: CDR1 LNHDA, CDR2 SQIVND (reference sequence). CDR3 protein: CASSDGHQQFF. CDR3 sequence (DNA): TGTGCCAGTAGTGACGGACACCAGCAGTTCTTC.

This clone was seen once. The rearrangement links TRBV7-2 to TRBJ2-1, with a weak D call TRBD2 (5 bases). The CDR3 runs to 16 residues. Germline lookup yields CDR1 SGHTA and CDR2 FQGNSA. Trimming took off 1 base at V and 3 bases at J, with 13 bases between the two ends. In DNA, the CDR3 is TGTGCCAGCAGCTTAGGGCGCGGGCCTATCTACAATGAGCAGTTCTTC. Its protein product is CASSLGRGPIYNEQFF.

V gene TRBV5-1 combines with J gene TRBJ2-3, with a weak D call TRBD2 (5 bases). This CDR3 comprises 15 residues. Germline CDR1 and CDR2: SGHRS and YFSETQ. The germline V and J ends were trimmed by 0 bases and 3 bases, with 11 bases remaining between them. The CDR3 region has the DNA TGCGCCAGCAGCTTGGCCGGGGAGTCAACAGATACGCAGTATTTT. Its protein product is CASSLAGESTDTQYF. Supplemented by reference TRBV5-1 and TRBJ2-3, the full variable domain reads KAGVTQTPRYLIKTRGQQVTLSCSPISGHRSVSWYQQTPGQGLQFLFEYFSETQRNKGNFPGRFSGRQFSNSRSEMNVSTLELGDSALYLCASSLAGESTDTQYFGPGTRLTVL.

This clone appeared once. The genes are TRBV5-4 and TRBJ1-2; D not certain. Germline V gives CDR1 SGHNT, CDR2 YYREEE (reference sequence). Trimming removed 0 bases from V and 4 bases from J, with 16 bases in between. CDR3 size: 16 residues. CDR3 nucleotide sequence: TGTGCCAGCAGCTTGGGAATCCCAGTGCCTGCCTATGGCTACACCTTC. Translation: CASSLGIPVPAYGYTF.

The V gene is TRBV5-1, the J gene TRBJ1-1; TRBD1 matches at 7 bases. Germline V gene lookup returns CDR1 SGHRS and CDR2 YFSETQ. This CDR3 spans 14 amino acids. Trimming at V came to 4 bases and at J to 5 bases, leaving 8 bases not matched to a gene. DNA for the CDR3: TGCGCCAGCAGCCGCGACAGGGCGGGTACTGAAGCTTTCTTT. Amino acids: CASSRDRAGTEAFF.